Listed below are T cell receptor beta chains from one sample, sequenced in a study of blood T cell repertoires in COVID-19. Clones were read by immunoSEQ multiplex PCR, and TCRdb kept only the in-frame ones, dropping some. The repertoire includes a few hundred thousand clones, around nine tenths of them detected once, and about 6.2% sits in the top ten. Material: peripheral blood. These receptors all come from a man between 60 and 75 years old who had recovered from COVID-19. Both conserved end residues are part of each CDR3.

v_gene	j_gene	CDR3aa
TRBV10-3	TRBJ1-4	CAISRDRQEKLFF
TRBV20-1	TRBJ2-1	CSASTRGSYNEQFF
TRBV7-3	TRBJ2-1	CASSSYTMTGGRYNEQFF
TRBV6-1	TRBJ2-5	CASSEKGIQETQYF
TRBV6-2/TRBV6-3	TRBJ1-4	CASSYAGDNEKLFF
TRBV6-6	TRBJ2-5	CASSTDRRETQYF
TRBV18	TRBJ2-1	CASSPIPTSGGVLEQFF
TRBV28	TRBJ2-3	CASSSPTSGDTDTQYF
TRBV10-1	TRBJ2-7	CASSEIRDRGYEQYF
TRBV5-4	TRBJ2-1	CASTRLSSYNEQFF
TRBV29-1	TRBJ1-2	CSGWGVQDNYGYTF
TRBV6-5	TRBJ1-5	CASRGGQYSNQPQHF
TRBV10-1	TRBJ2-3	CASSESGREWSSTDTQYF
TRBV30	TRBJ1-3	CAWIHTAGNTIYF
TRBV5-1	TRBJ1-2	CASSIGTVVGYGYTF
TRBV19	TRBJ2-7	CASTGQGNGEQYF
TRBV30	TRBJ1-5	CAWSVQGYQPQHF
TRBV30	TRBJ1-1	CAWEDRGNPEAFF
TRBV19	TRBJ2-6	CASSPRTGGYSGANVLTF
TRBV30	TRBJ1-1	CAWIGSGGVTEAFF
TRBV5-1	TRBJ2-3	CASSWVGQGYTDTQYF
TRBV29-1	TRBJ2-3	CSATSGGASTDTQYF
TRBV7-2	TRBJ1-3	CASSSYASGNTIYF
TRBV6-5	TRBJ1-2	CASSYKPYTNYGYTF
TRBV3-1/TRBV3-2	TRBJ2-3	CASSQGDPTGALNTQYF
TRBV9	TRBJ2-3	CATGQGTDTQYF
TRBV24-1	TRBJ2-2	CATSGRVQGARTGELFF
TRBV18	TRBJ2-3	CASSPPGHGRVTDTQYF
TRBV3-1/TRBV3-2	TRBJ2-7	CASSPSGSHEQYF